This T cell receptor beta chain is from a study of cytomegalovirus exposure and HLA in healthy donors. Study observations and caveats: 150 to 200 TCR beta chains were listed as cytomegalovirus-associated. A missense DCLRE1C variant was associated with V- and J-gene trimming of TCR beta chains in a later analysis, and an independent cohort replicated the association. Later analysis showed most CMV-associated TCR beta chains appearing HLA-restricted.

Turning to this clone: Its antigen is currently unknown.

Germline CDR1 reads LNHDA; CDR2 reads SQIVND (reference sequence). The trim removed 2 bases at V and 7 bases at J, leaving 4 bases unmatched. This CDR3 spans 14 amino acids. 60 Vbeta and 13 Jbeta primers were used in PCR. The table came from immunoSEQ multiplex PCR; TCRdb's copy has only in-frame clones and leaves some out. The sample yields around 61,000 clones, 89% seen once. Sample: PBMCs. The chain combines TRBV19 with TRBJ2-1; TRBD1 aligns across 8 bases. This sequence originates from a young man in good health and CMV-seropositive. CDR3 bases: TGTGCCAGTAGTATACAGGGGGCTCGGAATGAGCAGTTCTTC. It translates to CASSIQGARNEQFF. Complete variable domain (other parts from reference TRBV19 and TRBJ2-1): DGGITQSPKYLFRKEGQNVTLSCEQNLNHDAMYWYRQDPGQGLRLIYYSQIVNDFQKGDIAEGYSVSREKKESFPLTVTSAQKNPTAFYLCASSIQGARNEQFFGPGTRLTVL.